The 31 T cell receptor beta chains below all came from one sample that was sequenced in a study of cytomegalovirus exposure and HLA in healthy donors. Sequencing was performed with immunoSEQ multiplex PCR; in TCRdb, only in-frame clones are kept and a portion is missing. The sample contains roughly 60,000 clones, 90% to 96% of which appear only once. Sequences were obtained from PBMCs. These receptors were collected from a woman younger than 35 in good health and CMV-seronegative.

The chain has TRBV27 and TRBJ2-7, with 11 bases that match TRBD2. V trimming: 5 bases; J trimming: 2 bases; junction bases outside the gene matches: 17. Looked up from germline, CDR1 is MNHEY and CDR2 is SMNVEV (reference sequence). The CDR3 covers 19 residues. In DNA form, the CDR3 reads TGTGCCAGCAGTGGGGACCGGGGACTAGCGGAGGGATTTCCCTACGAGCAGTACTTC. It is translated as CASSGDRGLAEGFPYEQYF.

The rearrangement joins TRBV10-2 to TRBJ1-1, with unresolved D. Per the germline V gene, CDR1 is WSHSY and CDR2 is SAAADI. The CDR3 has 15 amino acids. V gave up 0 bases and J gave up 2 bases, with 10 bases separating them. DNA of the CDR3: TGCGCCAGCAGTGAGTCTCGGGTGGGTAACACTGAAGCTTTCTTT. Translated: CASSESRVGNTEAFF.

The rearrangement uses TRBV15 and TRBJ1-1; D perhaps matches TRBD1 (5 bases). Germline CDR1 reads LNHNV; CDR2 reads YYDKDF (reference sequence). There are 13 residues in the CDR3. V shed 6 bases and J shed 4 bases, with 12 bases lying between them. Here the CDR3 DNA reads TGTGCCACCAGGGGCGGGACCCCCACTGAAGCTTTCTTT. It codes for CATRGGTPTEAFF. The full variable domain, in which reference TRBV15 and TRBJ1-1 provide the parts outside the CDR3, is DAMVIQNPRYQVTQFGKPVTLSCSQTLNHNVMYWYQQKSSQAPKLLFHYYDKDFNNEADTPDNFQSRRPNTSFCFLDIRSPGLGDTAMYLCATRGGTPTEAFFGQGTRLTVV.

The CDR3: CASSQGGANQPQHF. CDR3 DNA: TGCGCCAGCAGCCAAGGGGGCGCGAATCAGCCCCAGCATTTT. The chain links TRBV5-1 to TRBJ1-5, with 7 nucleotides matching TRBD1. Germline CDR1 is SGHRS and CDR2 is YFSETQ. This CDR3 region has 14 residues. Germline trimming cut 4 bases from V and 4 bases from J; bases unmatched to any gene: 5.

The chain combines TRBV11-2 with TRBJ1-2; D call uncertain. The CDR3 loop spans 13 amino acids. V gave up 6 bases and J gave up 2 bases, with 10 bases separating them. Germline CDR1 reads SGHAT; CDR2 reads FQNNGV. The CDR3 nucleotides read TGTGCCAGCAGTGCCGGTCCAAACTATGGCTACACCTTC. Amino acids: CASSAGPNYGYTF.

This clone was seen only once. V is TRBV11-2 and J is TRBJ2-5; 8 positions match TRBD1. Gene TRBJ2-7 matches the end of the DNA better, so the J call may be wrong. CDR3 length: 13 amino acids. Germline V gene lookup returns CDR1 SGHAT and CDR2 FQNNGV. For the CDR3, the DNA is TGTGCCAGCAGCTTTGGACAGGGCTACGAGCAGTACTTC. It codes for CASSFGQGYEQYF.

A note on this clone: The junction differs from germline at one of its ends, possibly a read error. The chain carries TRBV7-6 and TRBJ2-6, with 9 bases lining up with TRBD2. This CDR3 is 18 amino acids long. Germline V CDR1 and CDR2: SGHVS, FNYEAQ. In DNA, the CDR3 is TGTGGCAGCAGCTTACGGCTAGCGGGGTCCCCTGGGGCCAACGTCCTGACTTTC. Protein sequence: CGSSLRLAGSPGANVLTF.

This clone was found once. The V and J genes are TRBV18 and TRBJ2-7; D possibly corresponds to TRBD1 (6 bases). Trimming pared 3 bases from V and 2 bases from J, leaving 17 bases between. The CDR3 consists of 16 residues. CDR1 KGHSH and CDR2 LQKENI come from the germline V gene. The CDR3 reads CASSPSGQGWAYEQYF. The CDR3 DNA follows: TGTGCCAGCTCACCCAGTGGGCAGGGGTGGGCCTACGAGCAGTACTTC.

The chain employs TRBV28 and TRBJ1-3; D uncertain. CDR3 size: 14 residues. The V and J ends lost 6 bases and 3 bases respectively, with 12 bases between them. Germline loops: CDR1 MDHEN, CDR2 SYDVKM. The CDR3 DNA reads as TGTGCCAGCAGGACCGCCCCGGGTGGAAACACCATATATTTT. This sequence encodes CASRTAPGGNTIYF.

This rearrangement joins TRBV4-3 to TRBJ2-1; 8 bases fit TRBD2. V lost 4 bases to trimming and J lost 2 bases; unmatched junction nucleotides: 10. The CDR3 runs 17 residues. Germline V CDR1 and CDR2: LGHNA, YSLEER. In DNA, the CDR3 is TGCGCCAGCAGCCCGGGAGGGGCGGGAGCCCCCTACAATGAGCAGTTCTTC. This gives the protein CASSPGGAGAPYNEQFF.

CDR3 amino acids: CASRRGGGGLAGVYEQYF. The CDR3 nucleotides read TGTGCCAGCAGACGGGGCGGGGGTGGACTAGCGGGAGTCTACGAGCAGTACTTC. The chain combines TRBV27 with TRBJ2-7; 13 bases match TRBD2. The CDR3 consists of 18 residues. CDR1 and CDR2 from the germline V gene are MNHEY and SMNVEV (reference sequence). J gave up 3 bases and V 6 bases, and 14 bases lay outside the gene matches.

The chain recombines TRBV18 with TRBJ1-5; D perhaps matches TRBD1 (6 bases). The germline V gene encodes CDR1 KGHSH and CDR2 LQKENI. Trimming removed 1 base at V and 2 bases at J, with 12 bases between. The CDR3 is 16 residues long. CDR3 coding DNA: TGTGCCAGCTCACCACAGGGGGTGGTTGGCAATCAGCCCCAGCATTTT. It specifies CASSPQGVVGNQPQHF.

The chain links TRBV28 to TRBJ2-4, with D possibly TRBD2 on 7 matching bases. This CDR3 contains 14 residues. The V gene's germline CDR1 is MDHEN and CDR2 SYDVKM. Trimming took 8 bases from V and 2 from J, leaving 13 bases between them. CDR3 bases: TGTGCCAGCGGCCGGGGGGCCCCCAAAAACATTCAGTACTTC. It encodes CASGRGAPKNIQYF.

This CDR3 reads CAITGGIDTQYF. CDR3 coding DNA: TGTGCCATCACGGGGGGTATAGATACGCAGTATTTT. The chain combines TRBV28 with TRBJ2-3; 7 bases align to TRBD2. The V and J ends lost 10 bases and 5 bases, in that order; junction bases with no gene match: 6. CDR3 length equals 12 residues. Per germline, CDR1 MDHEN and CDR2 SYDVKM.

The chain couples TRBV5-4 to TRBJ2-3, with a tentative D call TRBD1 (5 bases). Trimming left V 3 bases short and J 0 bases short, with 11 bases between. The CDR3 sequence is 15 residues long. Per the germline V gene, CDR1 is SGHNT and CDR2 is YYREEE (reference sequence). The CDR3 sequence: CASSWGGPSTDTQYF. In nucleotides, the CDR3 is TGTGCCAGCAGCTGGGGCGGACCTAGCACAGATACGCAGTATTTT.

The V call is TRBV29-1, the J call TRBJ2-5, with TRBD2 as a possible D gene (7 bases). From germline, CDR1 is SQVTM and CDR2 ANQGSEA. V lost 4 bases and J lost 3, with 18 bases in between. The CDR3 consists of 15 residues. The CDR3: CSVGGGGGPKETQYF. As DNA, the CDR3 is TGCAGCGTTGGGGGGGGCGGGGGACCGAAAGAGACCCAGTACTTC.

This clone was observed a single time. The chain has TRBV28 and TRBJ2-1; D remains ambiguous. V lost 7 bases and J lost 0, with 10 bases in between. This CDR3 is built from 14 residues. The germline V gene has CDR1 MDHEN and CDR2 SYDVKM. The CDR3 DNA is TGTGCCAGCACCACACGGAGCTCCTACAATGAGCAGTTCTTC. Translated: CASTTRSSYNEQFF.

The rearrangement links TRBV7-2 to TRBJ1-2, with D possibly matching TRBD1 (5 bases). Trimming left V 1 base short and J 8 bases short, with 14 bases between. The CDR3 is made up of 14 amino acids. The V gene's germline CDR1 is SGHTA and CDR2 FQGNSA. CDR3 in DNA: TGTGCCAGCAGCTTAGTTTGGAGGGACGGAGGCTACACCTTC. The encoded protein is CASSLVWRDGGYTF.

The chain couples TRBV25-1 to TRBJ1-5; D is unresolved. The CDR3 consists of 13 residues. Trimming stripped 3 bases from V and 2 bases from J, with 5 bases between. Germline CDR1 is MGHDK and CDR2 is SYGVNS. In DNA form, the CDR3 reads TGTGCCAGCAGTGAGCAGGGCAATCAGCCCCAGCATTTT. It yields the protein CASSEQGNQPQHF.

The sample holds one count of this clone. The J gene is TRBJ1-3, the V gene TRBV7-7, with D possibly matching TRBD1 (5 bases). V lost 1 base and J lost 4, with 11 bases in between. Germline lookup yields CDR1 SSHAT and CDR2 FNYEAQ (reference sequence). CDR3 length equals 15 residues. CDR3 amino acids: CASSLGQGTGNTIYF. The CDR3 region has the DNA TGTGCCAGCAGCTTAGGGCAGGGAACCGGAAACACCATATATTTT.

This sequence joins TRBV28 and TRBJ1-2; TRBD1 matches 7 bases. V was pared by 6 bases and J by 3 bases, with 10 bases of the junction left unmatched. CDR1 and CDR2 (germline): MDHEN, SYDVKM. The CDR3 spans 15 residues. CDR3 loop: CASSCSKGGDYGYTF. The CDR3 bases are TGTGCCAGCAGCTGTAGTAAAGGGGGCGACTATGGCTACACCTTC.

The rearrangement uses TRBV27 and TRBJ1-2; 7 positions match TRBD1. Germline CDR1 and CDR2: MNHEY and SMNVEV (reference sequence). The V and J ends lost 8 bases and 8 bases, in that order; junction bases with no gene match: 8. The CDR3 runs to 12 residues. For the CDR3, the DNA is TGTGCCAGCCGGACAGGAGCTAACGGCTACACCTTC. Its translation is CASRTGANGYTF.

CDR3 sequence: CASSEGRMNTEAFF. CDR3 sequence (DNA): TGTGCCAGCAGTGAGGGCCGGATGAACACTGAAGCTTTCTTT. The rearrangement links TRBV2 to TRBJ1-1, with D uncertain. V was pared by 3 bases and J by 0 bases, with 8 bases between. The germline CDR1 and CDR2 sequences are SNHLY and FYNNEI. This CDR3 has 14 residues.

The J gene is TRBJ1-2, the V gene TRBV6-6, with TRBD1 matching 8 bases. The germline gives CDR1 MNHNY, CDR2 SVGAGI (reference sequence). This CDR3 has 15 residues. V trimming: 2 bases; J trimming: 7 bases; junction bases outside the gene matches: 9. CDR3 in DNA: TGTGCCAGCAGTTACCCGACGACAGGGGACTCTGGCTACACCTTC. It is translated as CASSYPTTGDSGYTF.

V is TRBV6-1 and J is TRBJ1-2; D remains ambiguous. Germline CDR1 reads MNHNS; CDR2 reads SASEGT. The ends were cut back, 6 bases at V and 4 bases at J, with 12 bases in the middle. The CDR3 loop spans 13 amino acids. The CDR3 DNA reads as TGTGCCAGCAGCCGTGGCCCGATCTATGGCTACACCTTC. Translated, it gives CASSRGPIYGYTF.

This chain connects TRBV10-3 to TRBJ2-5; 10 nucleotides agree with TRBD2. In germline, CDR1 is ENHRY, CDR2 SYGVKD. With V trimmed by 10 bases and J by 5 bases, 13 bases remained unmatched. This CDR3 comprises 15 residues. The CDR3 loop is CATRPAGGLGETQYF. CDR3 coding DNA: TGTGCCACCCGCCCAGCGGGGGGGCTCGGGGAGACCCAGTACTTC.

The V gene is TRBV29-1, the J gene TRBJ2-7; 13 bases align to TRBD2. The CDR3 length is 13 residues. Germline-derived CDR1 and CDR2 are SQVTM and ANQGSEA. V gave up 4 bases and J gave up 7 bases; unmatched junction bases: 4. The CDR3 coding sequence is TGCAGCGTTGGGACTAGCGGGAGTGGTGAGCAGTACTTC. This codes for CSVGTSGSGEQYF.

The chain recombines TRBV7-9 with TRBJ2-7; a possible D gene is TRBD2 (6 bases). The CDR3 is 15 residues long. Trimming left V 5 bases short and J 3 bases short, with 17 bases between. Germline V CDR1 and CDR2: SEHNR, FQNEAQ (reference sequence). DNA of the CDR3: TGTGCCAGCAGCCGCCTCCGGGGGTCGGGCTACGAGCAGTACTTC. Its protein is CASSRLRGSGYEQYF.

The chain combines TRBV14 with TRBJ2-1, with TRBD2 matching over 7 bases. The V gene's germline CDR1 is SGHDN and CDR2 FVKESK. Germline trimming cut 4 bases from V and 9 bases from J; bases unmatched to any gene: 6. CDR3 length: 13 residues. Written as DNA, the CDR3 is TGTGCCAGCAGCCGGCTAGCGGTTGGTGAGCAGTTCTTC. This codes for CASSRLAVGEQFF.

The chain couples TRBV19 to TRBJ2-7, with TRBD1 identical over 8 bases. This CDR3 region has 14 residues. The germline CDR1 and CDR2 sequences are LNHDA and SQIVND (reference sequence). V lost 5 bases, J lost 0 bases, and 3 bases stayed unmatched. The CDR3 spells CASSATGGSYEQYF. As DNA, the CDR3 is TGTGCCAGTAGTGCAACAGGGGGCTCCTACGAGCAGTACTTC.

The V call is TRBV9, the J call TRBJ2-4, with 7 positions matching TRBD1. Trimming at V came to 0 bases and at J to 0 bases, leaving 12 bases not matched to a gene. Germline assignment: CDR1 SGDLS and CDR2 YYNGEE. CDR3 length equals 19 residues. The CDR3 loop reads CASSVAEGRGNLAKNIQYF. For the CDR3, the DNA is TGTGCCAGCAGCGTAGCTGAGGGCAGGGGGAACCTAGCCAAAAACATTCAGTACTTC.